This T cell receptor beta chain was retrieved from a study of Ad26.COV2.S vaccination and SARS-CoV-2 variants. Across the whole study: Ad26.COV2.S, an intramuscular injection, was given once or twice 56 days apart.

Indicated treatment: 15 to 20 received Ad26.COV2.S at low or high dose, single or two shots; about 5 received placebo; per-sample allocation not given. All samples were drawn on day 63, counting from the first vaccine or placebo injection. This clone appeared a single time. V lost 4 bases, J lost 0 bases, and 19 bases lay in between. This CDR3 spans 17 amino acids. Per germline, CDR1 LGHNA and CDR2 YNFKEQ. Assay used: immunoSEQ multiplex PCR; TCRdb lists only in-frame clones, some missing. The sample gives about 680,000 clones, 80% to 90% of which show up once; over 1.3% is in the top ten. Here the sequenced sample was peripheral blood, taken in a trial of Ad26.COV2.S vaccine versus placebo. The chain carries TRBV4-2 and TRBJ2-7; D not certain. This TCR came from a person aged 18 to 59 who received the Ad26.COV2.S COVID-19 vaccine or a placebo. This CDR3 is CASSPMKLTEGSYEQYF. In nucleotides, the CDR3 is TGTGCCAGCAGCCCGATGAAACTTACAGAAGGCTCCTACGAGCAGTACTTC.